The T cell receptor beta chain under discussion was sequenced for a study of control samples from healthy donors and cancer patients. Profiled with immunoSEQ multiplex PCR; TCRdb holds only in-frame clones, not every one. Here the sample spans about 220,000 clones, just under 95% being singletons. This clonotype was sampled from a middle-aged man in good health. Sequencing used blood.

CDR3 DNA: TGCGCCAGCAGCCACCCCCCCAAGTGGTGGTTCAATTCACCCCTCCACTTT. Protein product: CASSHPPKWWFNSPLHF. V usage is TRBV4-1 and J usage is TRBJ1-6; D is unclear. Deletions cut 3 bases from V and 7 bases from J, with 19 bases between. This CDR3 is 17 amino acids long. Germline CDR1 MGHRA, CDR2 YSYEKL.